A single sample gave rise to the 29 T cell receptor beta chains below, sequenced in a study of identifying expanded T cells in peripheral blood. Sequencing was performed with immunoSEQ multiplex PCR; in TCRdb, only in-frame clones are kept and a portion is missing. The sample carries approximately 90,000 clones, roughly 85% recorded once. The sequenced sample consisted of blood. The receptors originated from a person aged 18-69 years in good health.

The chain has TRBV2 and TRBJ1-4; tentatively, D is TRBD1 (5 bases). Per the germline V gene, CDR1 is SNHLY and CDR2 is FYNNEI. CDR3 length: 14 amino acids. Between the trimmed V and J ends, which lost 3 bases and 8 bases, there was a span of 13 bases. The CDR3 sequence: CASSDRGGNEKLFF. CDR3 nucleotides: TGTGCCAGCAGTGATAGGGGTGGCAACGAAAAACTGTTTTTT.

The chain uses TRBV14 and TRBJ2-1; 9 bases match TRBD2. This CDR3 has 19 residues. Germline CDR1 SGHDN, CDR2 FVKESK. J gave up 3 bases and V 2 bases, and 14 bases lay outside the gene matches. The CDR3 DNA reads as TGTGCCAGCAGCCAAAGTAGCTTTTTGCGACTAGCGGTCTACAATGAGCAGTTCTTC. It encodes CASSQSSFLRLAVYNEQFF. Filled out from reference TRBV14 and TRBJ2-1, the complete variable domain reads EAGVTQFPSHSVIEKGQTVTLRCDPISGHDNLYWYRRVMGKEIKFLLHFVKESKQDESGMPNNRFLAERTGGTYSTLKVQPAELEDSGVYFCASSQSSFLRLAVYNEQFFGPGTRLTVL.

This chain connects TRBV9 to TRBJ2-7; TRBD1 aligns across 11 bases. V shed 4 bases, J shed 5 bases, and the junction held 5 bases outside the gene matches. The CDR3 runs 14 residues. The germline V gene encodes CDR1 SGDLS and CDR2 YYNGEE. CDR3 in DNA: TGTGCCAGCAGCCCGGGACAGGGGGTCAACGAGCAGTACTTC. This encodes CASSPGQGVNEQYF. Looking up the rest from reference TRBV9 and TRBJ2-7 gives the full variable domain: DSGVTQTPKHLITATGQRVTLRCSPRSGDLSVYWYQQSLDQGLQFLIQYYNGEERAKGNILERFSAQQFPDLHSELNLSSLELGDSALYFCASSPGQGVNEQYFGPGTRLTVT.

In DNA, the CDR3 is TGTGCCAGCAGCTTCCCCTGGGACAGATCCTACGAGCAGTACTTC. It codes for CASSFPWDRSYEQYF. The gene calls are TRBV7-9 and TRBJ2-7, with TRBD1 matching 7 bases. Unmatched junction bases numbered 6, after V lost 3 bases and J lost 1 base. CDR1 is SEHNR and CDR2 is FQNEAQ in the germline V gene (reference sequence). This CDR3 has 15 amino acids.

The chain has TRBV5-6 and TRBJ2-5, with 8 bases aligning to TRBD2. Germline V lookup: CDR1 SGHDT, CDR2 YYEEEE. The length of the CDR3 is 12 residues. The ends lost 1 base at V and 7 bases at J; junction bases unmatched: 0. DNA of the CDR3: TGTGCCAGCAGCTTGAGCGGGGGGACCCAGTACTTC. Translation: CASSLSGGTQYF.

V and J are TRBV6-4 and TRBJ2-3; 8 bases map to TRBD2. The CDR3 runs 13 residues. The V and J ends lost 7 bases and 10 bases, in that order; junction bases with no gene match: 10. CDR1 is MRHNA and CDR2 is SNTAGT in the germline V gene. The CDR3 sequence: CASKEGPGGSQYF. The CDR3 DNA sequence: TGTGCCAGCAAGGAGGGACCGGGGGGGTCGCAGTATTTT.

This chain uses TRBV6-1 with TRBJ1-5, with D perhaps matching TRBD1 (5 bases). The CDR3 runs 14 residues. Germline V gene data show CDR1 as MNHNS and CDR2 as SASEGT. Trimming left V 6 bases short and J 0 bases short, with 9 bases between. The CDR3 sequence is CASSDSYSNQPQHF. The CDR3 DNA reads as TGTGCCAGCAGCGACAGCTATAGCAATCAGCCCCAGCATTTT.

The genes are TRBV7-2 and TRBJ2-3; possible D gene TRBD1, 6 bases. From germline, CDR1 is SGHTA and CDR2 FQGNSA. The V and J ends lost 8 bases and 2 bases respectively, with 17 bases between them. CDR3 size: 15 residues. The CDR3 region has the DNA TGTGCCAGCCGCCCACCGGGACACTCCACAGATACGCAGTATTTT. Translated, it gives CASRPPGHSTDTQYF.

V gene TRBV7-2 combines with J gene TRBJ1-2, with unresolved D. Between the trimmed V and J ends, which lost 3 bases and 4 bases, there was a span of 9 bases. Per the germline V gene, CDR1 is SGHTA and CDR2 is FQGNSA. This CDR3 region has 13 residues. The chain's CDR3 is CASSLALSYGYTF. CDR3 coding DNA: TGTGCCAGCAGCTTGGCACTGAGCTATGGCTACACCTTC.

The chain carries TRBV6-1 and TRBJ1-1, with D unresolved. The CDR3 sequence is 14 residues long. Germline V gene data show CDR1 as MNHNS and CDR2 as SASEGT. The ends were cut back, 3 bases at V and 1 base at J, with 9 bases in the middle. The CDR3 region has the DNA TGTGCCAGCAGTGACCCGGGCCGGAACACTGAAGCTTTCTTT. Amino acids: CASSDPGRNTEAFF.

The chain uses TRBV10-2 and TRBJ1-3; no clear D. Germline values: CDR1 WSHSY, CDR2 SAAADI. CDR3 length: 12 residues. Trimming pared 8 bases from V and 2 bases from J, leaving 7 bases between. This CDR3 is CASGRTGNTIYF. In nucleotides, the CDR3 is TGCGCCAGCGGGCGAACTGGAAACACCATATATTTT.

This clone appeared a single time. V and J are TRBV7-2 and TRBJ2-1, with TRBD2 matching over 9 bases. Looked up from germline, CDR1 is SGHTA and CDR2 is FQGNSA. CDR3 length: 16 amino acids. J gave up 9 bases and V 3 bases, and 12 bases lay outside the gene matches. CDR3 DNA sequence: TGTGCCAGCAGCTTCGAATTCGGACTAGCGAAGGGTGAGCAGTTCTTC. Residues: CASSFEFGLAKGEQFF.

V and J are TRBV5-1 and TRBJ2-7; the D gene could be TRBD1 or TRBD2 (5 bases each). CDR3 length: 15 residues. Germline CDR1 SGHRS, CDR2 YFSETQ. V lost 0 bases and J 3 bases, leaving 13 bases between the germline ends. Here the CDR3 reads CASSLVGGSGYEQYF. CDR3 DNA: TGCGCCAGCAGCTTGGTTGGGGGATCGGGCTACGAGCAGTACTTC.

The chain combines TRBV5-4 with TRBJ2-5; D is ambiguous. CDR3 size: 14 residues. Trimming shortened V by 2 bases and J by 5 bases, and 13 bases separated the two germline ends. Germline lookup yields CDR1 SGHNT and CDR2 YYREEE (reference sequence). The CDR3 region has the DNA TGTGCCAGCAGCTTTGGAGAGGTCGGGGAGACCCAGTACTTC. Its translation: CASSFGEVGETQYF.

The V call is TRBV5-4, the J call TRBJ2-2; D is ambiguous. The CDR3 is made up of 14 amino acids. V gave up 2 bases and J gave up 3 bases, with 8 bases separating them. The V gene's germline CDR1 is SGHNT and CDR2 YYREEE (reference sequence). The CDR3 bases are TGTGCCAGCAGCTTTTCGGACGACACCGGGGAGCTGTTTTTT. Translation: CASSFSDDTGELFF.

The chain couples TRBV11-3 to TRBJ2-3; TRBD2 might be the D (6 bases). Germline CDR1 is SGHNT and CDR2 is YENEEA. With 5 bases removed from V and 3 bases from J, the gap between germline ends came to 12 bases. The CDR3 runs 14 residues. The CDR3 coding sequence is TGTGCCAGCAGCCCGACGGCGGGAACAGATACGCAGTATTTT. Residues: CASSPTAGTDTQYF.

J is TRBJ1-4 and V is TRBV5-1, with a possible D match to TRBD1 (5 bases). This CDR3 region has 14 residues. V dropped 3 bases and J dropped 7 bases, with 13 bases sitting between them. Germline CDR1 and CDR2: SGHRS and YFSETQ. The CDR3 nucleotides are TGCGCCAGCAGCTCCTCGGGGGGTAGTGAAAAACTGTTTTTT. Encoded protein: CASSSSGGSEKLFF.

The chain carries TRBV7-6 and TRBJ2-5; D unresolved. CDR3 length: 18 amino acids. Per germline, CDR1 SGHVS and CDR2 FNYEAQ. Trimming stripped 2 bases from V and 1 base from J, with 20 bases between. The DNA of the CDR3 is TGTGCCAGCAGCTTAAATCGCCGGCGTATCAAAACCCAAGAGACCCAGTACTTC. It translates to CASSLNRRRIKTQETQYF.

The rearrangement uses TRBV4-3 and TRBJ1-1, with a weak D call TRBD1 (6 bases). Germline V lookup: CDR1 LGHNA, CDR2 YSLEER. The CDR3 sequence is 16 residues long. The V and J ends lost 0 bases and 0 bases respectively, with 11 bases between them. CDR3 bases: TGCGCCAGCAGCCAAGAAAAGGGGGATTTGAACACTGAAGCTTTCTTT. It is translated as CASSQEKGDLNTEAFF.

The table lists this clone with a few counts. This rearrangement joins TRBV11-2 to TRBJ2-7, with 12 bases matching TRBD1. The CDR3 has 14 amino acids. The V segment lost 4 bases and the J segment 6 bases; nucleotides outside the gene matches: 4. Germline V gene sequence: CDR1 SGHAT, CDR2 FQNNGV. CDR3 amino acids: CASSSGTGGGEQYF. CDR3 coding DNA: TGTGCCAGCAGCTCCGGGACAGGGGGCGGCGAGCAGTACTTC.

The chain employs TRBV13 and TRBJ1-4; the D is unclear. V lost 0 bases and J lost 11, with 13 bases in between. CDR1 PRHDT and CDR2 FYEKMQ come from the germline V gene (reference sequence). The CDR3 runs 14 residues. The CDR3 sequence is CASSLGKFSPKLFF. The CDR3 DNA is TGTGCCAGCAGCTTAGGGAAATTCTCACCGAAACTGTTTTTT.

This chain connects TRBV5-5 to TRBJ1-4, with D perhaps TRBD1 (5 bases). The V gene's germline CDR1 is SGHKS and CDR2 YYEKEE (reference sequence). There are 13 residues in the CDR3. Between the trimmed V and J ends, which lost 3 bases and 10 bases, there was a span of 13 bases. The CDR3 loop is CASSSGIGAKLFF. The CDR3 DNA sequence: TGTGCCAGCAGCTCTGGAATTGGGGCAAAACTGTTTTTT.

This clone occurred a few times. The CDR3 nucleotides are TGCGCCAGCAGCTTGGGAGTTTTTCGCACAGATACGCAGTATTTT. As protein: CASSLGVFRTDTQYF. This chain connects TRBV5-1 to TRBJ2-3; unclear D gene. Germline assignment: CDR1 SGHRS and CDR2 YFSETQ. This CDR3 region has 15 residues. Trimming cost V 0 bases and J 1 base, with 9 bases left between them.

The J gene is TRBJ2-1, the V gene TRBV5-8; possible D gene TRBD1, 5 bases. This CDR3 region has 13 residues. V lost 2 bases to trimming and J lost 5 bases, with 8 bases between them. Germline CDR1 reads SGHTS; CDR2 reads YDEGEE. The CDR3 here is CASSFTGNNEQFF. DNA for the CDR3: TGTGCCAGCAGCTTTACAGGTAACAATGAGCAGTTCTTC.

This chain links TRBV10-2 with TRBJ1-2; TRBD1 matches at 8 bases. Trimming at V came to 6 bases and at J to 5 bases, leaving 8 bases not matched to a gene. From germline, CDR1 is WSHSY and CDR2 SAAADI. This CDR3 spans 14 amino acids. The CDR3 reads CASRATGAIYGYTF. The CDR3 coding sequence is TGCGCCAGCAGAGCGACAGGGGCGATATATGGCTACACCTTC.

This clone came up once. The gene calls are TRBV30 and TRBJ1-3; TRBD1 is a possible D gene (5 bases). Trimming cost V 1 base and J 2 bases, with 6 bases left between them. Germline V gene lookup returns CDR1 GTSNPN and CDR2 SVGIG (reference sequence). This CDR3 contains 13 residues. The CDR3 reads CAWSAGAGNTIYF. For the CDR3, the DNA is TGTGCCTGGAGTGCGGGGGCTGGAAACACCATATATTTT.

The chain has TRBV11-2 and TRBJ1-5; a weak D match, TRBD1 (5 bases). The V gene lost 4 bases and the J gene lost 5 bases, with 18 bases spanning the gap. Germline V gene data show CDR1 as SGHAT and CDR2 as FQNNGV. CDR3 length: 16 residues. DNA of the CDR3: TGTGCCAGCAGCTCCTACCGGGACGGCAAGGATCAGCCCCAGCATTTT. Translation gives CASSSYRDGKDQPQHF.

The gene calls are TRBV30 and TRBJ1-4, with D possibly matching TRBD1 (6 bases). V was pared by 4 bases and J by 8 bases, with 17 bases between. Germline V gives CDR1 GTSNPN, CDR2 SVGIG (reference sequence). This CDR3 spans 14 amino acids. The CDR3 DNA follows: TGTGCCTGGACTCAGGGGCGAGGGAGAGAAAAACTGTTTTTT. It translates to CAWTQGRGREKLFF.

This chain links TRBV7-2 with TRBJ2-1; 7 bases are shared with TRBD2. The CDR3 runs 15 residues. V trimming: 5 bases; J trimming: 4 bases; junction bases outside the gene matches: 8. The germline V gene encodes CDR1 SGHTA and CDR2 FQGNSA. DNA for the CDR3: TGTGCCAGCAGCAAGAGCGGGACTAAATACAATGAGCAGTTCTTC. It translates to CASSKSGTKYNEQFF.